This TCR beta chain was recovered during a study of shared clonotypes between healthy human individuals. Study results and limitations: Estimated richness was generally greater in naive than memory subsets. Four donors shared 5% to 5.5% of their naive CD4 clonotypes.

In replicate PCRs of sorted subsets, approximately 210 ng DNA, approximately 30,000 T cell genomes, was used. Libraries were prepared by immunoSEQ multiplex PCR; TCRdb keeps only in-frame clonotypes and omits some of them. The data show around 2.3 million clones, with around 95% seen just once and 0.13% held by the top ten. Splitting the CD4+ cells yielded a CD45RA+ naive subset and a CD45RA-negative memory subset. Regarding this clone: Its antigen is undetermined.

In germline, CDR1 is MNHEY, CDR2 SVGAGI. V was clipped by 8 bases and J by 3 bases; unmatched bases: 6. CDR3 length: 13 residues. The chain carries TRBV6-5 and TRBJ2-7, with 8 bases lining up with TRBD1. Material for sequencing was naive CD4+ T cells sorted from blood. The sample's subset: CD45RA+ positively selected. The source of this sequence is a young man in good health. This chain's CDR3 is CASGQGLLYEQYF. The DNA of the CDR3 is TGTGCCAGCGGACAGGGCCTCCTCTACGAGCAGTACTTC.